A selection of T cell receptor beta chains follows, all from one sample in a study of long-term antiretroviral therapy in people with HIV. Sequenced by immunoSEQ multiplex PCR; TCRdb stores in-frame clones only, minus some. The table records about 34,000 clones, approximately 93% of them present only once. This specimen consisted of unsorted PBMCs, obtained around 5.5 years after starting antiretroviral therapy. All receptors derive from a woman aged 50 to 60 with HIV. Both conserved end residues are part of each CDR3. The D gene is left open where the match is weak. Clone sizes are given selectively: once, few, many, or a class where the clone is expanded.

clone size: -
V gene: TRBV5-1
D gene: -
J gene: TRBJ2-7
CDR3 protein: CASSLTTGSYSYEQYF
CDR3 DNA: TGCGCCAGCAGCTTAACTACAGGGTCATACTCCTACGAGCAGTACTTC

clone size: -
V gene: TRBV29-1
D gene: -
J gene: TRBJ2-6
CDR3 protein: CSVTTSGANVLTF
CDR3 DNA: TGCAGCGTTACCACGTCTGGGGCCAACGTCCTGACTTTC

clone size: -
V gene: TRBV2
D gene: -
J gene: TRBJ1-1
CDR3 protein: CASATGMNTEAFF
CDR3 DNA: TGTGCCAGTGCCACAGGGATGAACACTGAAGCTTTCTTT

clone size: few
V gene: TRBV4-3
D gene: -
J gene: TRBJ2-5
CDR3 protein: CASSEGETQYF
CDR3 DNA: TGCGCCAGCAGCGAAGGAGAGACCCAGTACTTC

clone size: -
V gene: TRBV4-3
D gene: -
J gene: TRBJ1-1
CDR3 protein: CASSQQAGTEAFF
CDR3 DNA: TGCGCCAGCAGCCAGCAGGCTGGGACTGAAGCTTTCTTT

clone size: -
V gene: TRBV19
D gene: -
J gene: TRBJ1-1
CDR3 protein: CASSSQWNTEAFF
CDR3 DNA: TGTGCCAGTAGTTCCCAGTGGAACACTGAAGCTTTCTTT

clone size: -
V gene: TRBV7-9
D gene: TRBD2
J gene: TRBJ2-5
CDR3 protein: CASSLFVVLAGESKETQYF
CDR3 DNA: TGTGCCAGCAGCTTATTTGTCGTACTAGCGGGGGAGTCTAAGGAGACCCAGTACTTC

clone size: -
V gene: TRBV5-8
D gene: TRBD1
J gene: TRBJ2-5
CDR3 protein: CASSEDRGLIQRSETQYF
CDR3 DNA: TGTGCCAGCAGCGAGGACAGGGGACTGATCCAGAGAAGTGAGACCCAGTACTTC

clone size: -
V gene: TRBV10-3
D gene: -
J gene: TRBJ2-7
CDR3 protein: CAIRRGQEQYF
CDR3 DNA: TGTGCCATCAGGCGTGGTCAGGAGCAGTACTTC

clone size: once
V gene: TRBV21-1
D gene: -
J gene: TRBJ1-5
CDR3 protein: CASSKRDSTGGDQPQHF
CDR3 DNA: TGTGCCAGCAGCAAAAGGGACTCAACAGGGGGTGATCAGCCCCAGCATTTT

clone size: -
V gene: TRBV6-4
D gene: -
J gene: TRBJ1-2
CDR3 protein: CASTPDENYGYTF
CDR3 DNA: TGTGCCAGCACTCCCGACGAGAACTATGGCTACACCTTC

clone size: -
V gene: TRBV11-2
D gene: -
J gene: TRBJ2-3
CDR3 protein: CASSLDAGIVTDTQYF
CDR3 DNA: TGTGCCAGCAGCTTAGACGCAGGGATAGTCACAGATACGCAGTATTTT

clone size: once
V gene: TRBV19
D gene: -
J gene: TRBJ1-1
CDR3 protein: CASSKVGQAFF
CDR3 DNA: TGTGCCAGTAGTAAGGTCGGGCAAGCTTTCTTT

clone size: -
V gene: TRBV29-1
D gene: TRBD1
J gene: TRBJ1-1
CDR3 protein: CSAGTGGFGTEAFF
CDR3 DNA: TGCAGCGCTGGGACAGGGGGATTCGGCACTGAAGCTTTCTTT

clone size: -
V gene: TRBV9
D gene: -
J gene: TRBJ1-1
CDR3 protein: CASSVDAGSMNTEAFF
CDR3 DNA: TGTGCCAGCAGCGTAGACGCCGGCAGTATGAACACTGAAGCTTTCTTT

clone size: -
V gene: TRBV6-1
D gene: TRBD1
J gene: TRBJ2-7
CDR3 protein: CASTERQGADEQYF
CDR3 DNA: TGTGCCAGCACCGAGAGGCAGGGGGCCGACGAGCAGTACTTC

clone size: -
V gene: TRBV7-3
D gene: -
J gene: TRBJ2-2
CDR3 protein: CASSLVRQKYTGELFF
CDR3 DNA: TGTGCCAGCAGCTTAGTTAGACAGAAGTACACCGGGGAGCTGTTTTTT

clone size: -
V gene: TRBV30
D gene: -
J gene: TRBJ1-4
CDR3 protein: CAWSPPSEKLFF
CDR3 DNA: TGTGCCTGGAGTCCCCCGAGTGAAAAACTGTTTTTT

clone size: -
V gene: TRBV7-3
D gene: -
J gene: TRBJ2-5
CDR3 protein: CASSTQGRETQYF
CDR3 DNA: TGTGCCAGCAGCACACAGGGCCGGGAGACCCAGTACTTC

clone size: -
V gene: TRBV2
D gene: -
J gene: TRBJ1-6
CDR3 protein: CASSEGSGSNSPLHF
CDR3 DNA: TGTGCCAGCAGTGAAGGTTCAGGTTCGAATTCACCCCTCCACTTT

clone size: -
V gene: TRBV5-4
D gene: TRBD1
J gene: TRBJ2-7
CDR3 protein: CASSPGQGGSYEQYF
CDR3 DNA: TGTGCCAGCAGCCCGGGACAGGGAGGCTCCTACGAGCAGTACTTC

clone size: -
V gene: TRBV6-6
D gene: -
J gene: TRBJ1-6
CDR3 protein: CASSSQDSPNSPLHF
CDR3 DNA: TGTGCCAGCAGTTCCCAGGACAGTCCGAATTCACCCCTCCACTTT

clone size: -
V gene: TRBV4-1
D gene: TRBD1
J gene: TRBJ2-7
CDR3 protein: CASSHMLRTGANEQYF
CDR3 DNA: TGCGCCAGCAGTCACATGCTGAGGACAGGGGCAAACGAGCAGTACTTC

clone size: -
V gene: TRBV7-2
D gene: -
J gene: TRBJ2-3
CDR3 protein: CASSLGTTTDTQYF
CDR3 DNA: TGTGCCAGCAGCTTAGGGACAACCACAGATACGCAGTATTTT

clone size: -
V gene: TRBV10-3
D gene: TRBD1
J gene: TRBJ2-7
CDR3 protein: CAISAARTGTYEQYF
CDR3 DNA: TGTGCCATCAGTGCTGCGAGGACAGGGACCTACGAGCAGTACTTC

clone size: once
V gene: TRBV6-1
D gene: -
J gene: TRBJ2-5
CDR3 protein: CASSELQGGQTQYF
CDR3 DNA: TGTGCCAGCAGTGAATTGCAGGGAGGTCAGACCCAGTACTTC

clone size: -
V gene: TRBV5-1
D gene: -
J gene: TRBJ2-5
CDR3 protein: CASSPLLEPVGGTQYF
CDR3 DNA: TGCGCCAGCAGCCCATTACTAGAGCCCGTCGGGGGGACCCAGTACTTC

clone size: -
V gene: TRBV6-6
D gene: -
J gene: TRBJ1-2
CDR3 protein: CASSWTRGAQGYTF
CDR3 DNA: TGTGCCAGCAGCTGGACTCGTGGGGCGCAAGGCTACACCTTC